This T cell receptor beta chain was identified in a study of CD8 T cells in ankylosing spondylitis. Study results and caveats: It appeared that ankylosing spondylitis blood was characterized by a TCR beta motif of under ten highly homologous variants. Earlier literature documents some of the motif variants in reactive arthritis synovial fluid and blood. Reportedly, matched ankylosing spondylitis synovial fluid was significantly enriched for disease-linked clones.

Making use of molecular barcodes, quantitative 5'-RACE generated TCR beta libraries. Using its own MiXCR run on the 5' RACE reads, TCRdb lists one record per CDR3 protein. Seen here are tens of thousands of distinct CDR3 sequences, 27% observed once, and the top ten hold less than 60%. This CDR3 contains 16 residues. J gave up 2 bases and V 5 bases, and 9 bases lay outside the gene matches. In this sample, this clonotype turned up a few times. Antigen specificity is unknown. The chain recombines TRBV12-3 or TRBV12-4 with TRBJ1-3; 7 bases match TRBD1. This clonotype was obtained from a male donor with ankylosing spondylitis or in good health (not recorded which). Sequencing input: blood, either unsorted or a sorted T cell fraction (not recorded which). CDR3 nucleotides: TGTGCCAGCAGTCGACAGGGACTTGGGGCTGGAAACACCATATATTTT. Residues: CASSRQGLGAGNTIYF.